Sequencing of this T cell receptor beta chain was carried out in a study of T cell responses to AZD1222 COVID-19 vaccine. The length of the CDR3 is 16 residues. V lost 1 base to trimming and J lost 7 bases, with 16 bases between them. Notes on the study in general: Spike-wide coverage was observed for vaccine-associated CD4 TCRs, with dominant responses at 160-218 and 743-854.

Produced via immunoSEQ multiplex PCR; TCRdb's table is partial and in-frame only. This sample yields 100,000 to 150,000 clones, of which more than 90% are seen a single time; under 2% belongs to the top ten. Concerning this clone itself: Its antigen remains unidentified.

This chain connects TRBV6-7 to TRBJ1-4; no clear D gene. TRBV6-7 qualifies as an ORF whose function is uncertain. The clonotype comes from an adult who received the AZD1222 COVID-19 vaccine. The material was peripheral blood, obtained 28 days after the second AZD1222 dose. CDR3 residues: CASSYLLGMVGEKLFF. CDR3 sequence (DNA): TGTGCCAGCAGTTACTTACTCGGGATGGTTGGTGAAAAACTGTTTTTT.